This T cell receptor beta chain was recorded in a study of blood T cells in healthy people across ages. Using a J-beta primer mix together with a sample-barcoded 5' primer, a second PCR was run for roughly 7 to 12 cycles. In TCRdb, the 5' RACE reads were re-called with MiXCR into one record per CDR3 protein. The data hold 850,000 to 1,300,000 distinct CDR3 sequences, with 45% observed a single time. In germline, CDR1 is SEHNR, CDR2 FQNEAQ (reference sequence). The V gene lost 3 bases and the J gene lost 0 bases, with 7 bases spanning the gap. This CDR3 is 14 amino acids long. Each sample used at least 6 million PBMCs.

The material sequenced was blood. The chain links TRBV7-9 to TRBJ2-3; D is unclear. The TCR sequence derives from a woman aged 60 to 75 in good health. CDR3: CASSLFGSTDTQYF. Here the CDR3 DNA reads TGTGCCAGCAGCTTGTTTGGAAGCACAGATACGCAGTATTTT.